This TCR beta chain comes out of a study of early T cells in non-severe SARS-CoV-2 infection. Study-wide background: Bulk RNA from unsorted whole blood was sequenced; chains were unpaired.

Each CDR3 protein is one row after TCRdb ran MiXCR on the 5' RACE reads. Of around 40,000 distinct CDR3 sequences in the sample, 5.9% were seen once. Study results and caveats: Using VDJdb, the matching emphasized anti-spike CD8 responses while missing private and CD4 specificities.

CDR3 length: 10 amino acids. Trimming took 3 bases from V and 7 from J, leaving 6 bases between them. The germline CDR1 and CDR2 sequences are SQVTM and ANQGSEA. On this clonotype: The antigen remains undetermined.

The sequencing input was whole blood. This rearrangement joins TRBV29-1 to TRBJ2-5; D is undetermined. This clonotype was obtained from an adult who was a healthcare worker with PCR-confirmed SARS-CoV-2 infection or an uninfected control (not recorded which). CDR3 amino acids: CSVEIRTQYF. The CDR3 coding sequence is TGCAGCGTTGAGATAAGGACCCAGTACTTC.